Listed here is a single TCR beta chain. Its antigen is unknown. CDR1 and CDR2 are read off the germline V gene as SGHVS and FNYEAQ. V drops 5 bases and J drops 2 bases, leaving 15 bases in between. The CDR3 sequence holds 15 residues, the cysteine and phenylalanine included. The sequence is cut down to CDR3 DNA, 45 bases in frame from base 1. To prepare the library, the immunoSEQ multiplex PCR assay was applied. The multiplex PCR relied on a mix of 60 forward primers for TCR Vbeta segments and 13 reverse primers for TCR Jbeta segments. The CDR3 region of rearranged TCR beta genes was amplified from genomic DNA by a multiplex PCR assay. The amplified TCR beta libraries were sequenced on the Illumina HiSeq System as 87-base-pair reads. For the original study's pipeline: Across the roughly 600 repertoires, a later analysis counted roughly 84 million unique TCR beta chains, 9 million to 14 million of which were shared by at least two donors. To remove PCR and sequencing errors, raw reads were error-corrected and collapsed into unique sequences using a nearest-neighbor algorithm that merged closely related sequences. V, D and J gene segments were assigned by aligning CDR3 sequences to IMGT reference sequences. Each retained sequence needed at least a six-nucleotide match to both a V gene segment and a J gene segment. Rearrangements were called productive when the CDR3 lacked stop codons and stayed in frame with V and J; all others were non-productive. CDR3 was defined according to IMGT convention as the region running from the second conserved V-encoded cysteine to the conserved J-encoded phenylalanine. The earlier analysis of some 540 of the donors excluded any sequence lacking an unambiguous match to a single V gene segment. In an earlier analysis of around 590 of the donors, a V segment was called functional when productive rearrangements were above 56.7%, and segregating when the standard deviation between donors exceeded 5%. To diagnose cytomegalovirus status from the catalog of TCR beta chain sequences, a statistical classification framework was built. In a later analysis, TCR nucleotide sequences were compared against IMGT/GENE-DB human TR gene sequences so that V and J genes could be assigned. The TCRdist pipeline was used in a later analysis to assign CDR3 sequences and most-parsimonious VDJ recombination scenarios. In a later analysis, each TCR beta chain was defined by its CDR3 amino acid sequence together with its V-gene family, and reads without a unique V-gene family were excluded. In a later analysis, fewer than 600 highly shared, low-generation-probability nucleotide sequences were removed to address suspected cross-contamination and a sequencing artifact. In a later analysis, a clonal expansion index was calculated for each public chain from normalized within-repertoire ranks of inferred template counts. In a later analysis, generation probabilities were computed with a VDJ recombination model fitted to out-of-frame rearrangements, and the resulting probabilities were checked against IGoR. In a later analysis, hypergeometric tests were used to score TCR-TCR, TCR-HLA and TCR-CMV co-occurrence, with a repertoire-size bias correction applied to TCR pairs. To estimate false discovery rates, a later analysis permuted the HLA or CMV assignments 20 times. A later analysis grouped co-occurring TCRs with DBSCAN, adding TCRdist sequence similarity when clustering within HLA-allele-positive subsets. Repertoires with fewer than 30,000 or more than 120,000 public chains, plus five repertoires with anomalous nucleotide sharing, were excluded from co-occurrence clustering. What TCRdb holds here is the immuneACCESS table cut down to in-frame rearrangements. Part of the clones is not present; checked against another copy, under half of the missing clones reflect an unresolved V gene, and the others are unexplained. V and J calls and clone size follow that table, whereas D and trimming were derived from the DNA. This sample's table carries about 40,000 clones. The top ten hold under 4.5% of the sample.

The data stem from a study of cytomegalovirus exposure and HLA in healthy donors (dated by TCRdb to the late 2010s). In terms of the full investigation: In an earlier analysis of 450 to 750 of the donors, 276 Gb of sequence data and roughly 100 million unique TCR beta sequences from about 190 million T cells were reported. Roughly 300 gigabases of sequencing data and approximately 91 million unique TCR sequences made up an early release that covered roughly 670 HLA-typed donors. Of the roughly 400 genotyped donors, 75% to 85% were placed in the genetic ancestry cluster associated with self-reported Caucasian donors. The study aimed to test whether signatures of past pathogen exposure could be identified by cataloging public T cell receptors. The study used immunosequencing to profile the T cell repertoires of hundreds of subjects and linked those repertoires to cytomegalovirus serostatus. In addition to the first cohort of hundreds of subjects, a separate validation cohort of 120 different subjects was used. The study combined high-throughput TCR immunosequencing, statistical association of individual TCRs with disease status, and machine learning to predict cytomegalovirus infection status. A later analysis re-analyzed previously published TCR beta repertoires from 550 to 700 donors and added high-resolution HLA genotyping to study TCR occurrence patterns. In the later analysis, no new phenotypic data were used to find candidate immune exposures; instead, reliance was placed on TCR beta sequences and their occurrence across donors. An earlier analysis of 450 to 750 of the donors used high-throughput TCR beta sequencing to judge whether each TCR beta V gene segment behaved as functional or pseudogenic. Donor age, sex, ethnicity and CMV serostatus were collected together with the repertoire data. A later genetic analysis used genome-wide SNP genotypes for about 60% of the roughly 700 donors, treating that subset as a discovery cohort. All discovery cohort repertoires had been generated on a single sequencing platform. Class I and class II HLA loci were covered by the typing at four-digit resolution. The number of typed donors differed by locus: roughly 629-640 for A, B, C, DRB1 and DQB1; about 520 for DQA1; approximately 610 for DPA1; and around 450 for DPB1. Roughly five DR-DQ haplotypes were treated as single units for association and clustering because of strong linkage in the cohort. Among some 410 genotyped donors of the cohort, an average of around 240,000 unique TCR beta nucleotide sequences were sequenced per donor, roughly a sixth of them non-productive. The full study reports these points: According to a later genetic analysis, donors in an Asian-associated ancestry cluster had fewer N-insertions in productive TCRs than the approximately 710-donor mean. In both the original and validation cohorts, the classifier was reported to diagnose cytomegalovirus status with high specificity and sensitivity. Most TCR sequences were seen in very few donors, while some public TCRs were found in many individuals. According to a later analysis, TCR association rates differed among HLA loci, with DRB1 alleles showing the most associated TCRs and HLA-C alleles showing the fewest. The 87-base-pair reads could not distinguish some IMGT-functional V segments, including TRBV6-2 and TRBV6-3, so those segments were excluded. A few of the identified cytomegalovirus-associated TCR beta chains were confirmed in vitro to be specific for cytomegalovirus antigens. A later analysis reported that several top co-occurrence clusters appeared linked to parvovirus B19, influenza, CMV and Epstein-Barr virus. Strong co-occurrence of HLA alleles, especially DR and DQ, made assigning TCR associations to individual alleles difficult. According to the authors, the approach could potentially be generalized to other disease states and immunological phenotypes. In a later analysis, HLA-associated TCR beta chains were found to be more clonally expanded and to have lower generation probabilities than equally common non-associated chains. CMV serostatus was the only immune exposure information available for the cohort. Roughly uniform sequencing depth across donors was assumed in presence/absence analyses, although this assumption may not hold. At a false discovery rate of 0.05, a later analysis linked under 20,000 TCR beta sequences to specific HLA alleles. Broadly in line with IMGT annotations, most TCR beta V segments showed up in productive rearrangements about 87% or about 30% of the time in an earlier analysis of approximately 600 of the donors. A further reported finding was that TCR beta sequences accurately predicted the HLA-A and HLA-B alleles for most subjects in the first cohort. Most CMV-associated TCR beta chains appeared to be HLA-restricted in a later analysis, and the HLA associations seemed to be driven largely by CMV exposure. The sequencing pipeline was judged likely to have produced a cluster of highly shared sequence variants as a technical artifact. A total of 164 TCR beta chains were listed by the study as associated with cytomegalovirus. Because HLA typing was unavailable for some donors at each locus, only the typed subset was used in association tests. A later genetic analysis associated a missense DCLRE1C variant with V-gene and J-gene trimming of TCR beta chains, and an independent cohort replicated the association. Because counts were too low, about 18 rarely observed V segments, including chromosome 9 orphons, were left out of the earlier analysis of 500 to 650 of the donors. This cohort had only TCR beta chains sequenced, and the lack of alpha or paired-chain data limited which features could be detected. Linkage disequilibrium might explain the correlated functional status among segregating V segments, but an unknown experimental factor could not be excluded.

The cohort comprised some 680 healthy bone marrow donors. Cohort members were all nominally healthy when sampled, although unrecorded immune exposures were likely present. The donor was CMV seronegative and was included in the group of around 320 seronegative cohort members. Each donor provided a peripheral blood sample, and peripheral blood mononuclear cells were used for TCR beta sequencing. Genomic DNA extraction from the blood cell samples was performed with the Qiagen DNeasy Blood Extraction Kit. Material: PBMCs. The V and J segments used are TRBV7-6 and TRBJ2-5, and perhaps TRBD1 as D gene, on 6 matching bases. The receptor was isolated from a male donor in good health and CMV-seronegative. The DNA is TGTGCCAGCAGCGCCACCGCAGGGGTGCAAGAGACCCAGTACTTC. Its protein reads: CASSATAGVQETQYF.